The TCR beta chain described here comes from a study of Ad26.COV2.S vaccination and SARS-CoV-2 variants. The wider study: Trial arm assignment for the donor was COV1001 Ad26.COV2.S. Once, or twice with 56 days between doses, Ad26.COV2.S was given intramuscularly.

Study-level findings and limits: Vaccinated and placebo-treated recipients had similar non-spike TCR breadth.

Documented treatment: some 19 received Ad26.COV2.S at low or high dose, single or two shots; roughly five received placebo; per-sample allocation not given. It was on day 63 after the first vaccine or placebo injection that samples were taken. The CDR3 length is 14 residues. Germline assignment: CDR1 SGHTA and CDR2 FQGNSA. The V gene lost 6 bases and the J gene lost 3 bases, with 12 bases spanning the gap. Worth noting for this clone: Its antigen is unidentified.

Assay used: immunoSEQ multiplex PCR; TCRdb lists only in-frame clones, some missing. Of roughly 380,000 clones in the sample, around nine tenths were seen once. The V gene is TRBV7-2, the J gene TRBJ1-5; possible D gene TRBD1, 6 bases. The clonotype originates from a person aged 18-60 years who received the Ad26.COV2.S COVID-19 vaccine or a placebo. The sequencing here drew on peripheral blood, taken in a trial of Ad26.COV2.S vaccine versus placebo. The CDR3 bases are TGTGCCAGCAGAAGTGGGGGCTCCAATCAGCCCCAGCATTTT. It is translated as CASRSGGSNQPQHF.